These 21 T cell receptor beta chains share one sample of origin, sequenced in a study of cytomegalovirus exposure and HLA in healthy donors. The PCR had 60 Vbeta and 13 Jbeta primers. Sequenced by immunoSEQ multiplex PCR; TCRdb stores in-frame clones only, minus some. The sample includes around 62,000 clones, around 77% of them seen just once. Material: PBMCs. Receptors were obtained from a male donor in good health and CMV-seropositive.

This clone was recorded a few times. The genes are TRBV5-1 and TRBJ2-5, with TRBD2 as a possible D gene (6 bases). Per germline, CDR1 SGHRS and CDR2 YFSETQ. V was pared by 3 bases and J by 2 bases, with 14 bases between. The CDR3 contains 15 residues. The CDR3 is CASSYLQAGQETQYF. In nucleotides, the CDR3 is TGCGCCAGCAGCTACCTACAGGCGGGGCAAGAGACCCAGTACTTC.

This clone occurred a few times. V and J are TRBV2 and TRBJ2-5; D possibly corresponds to TRBD1 (6 bases). V was pared by 4 bases and J by 5 bases, with 14 bases between. Germline values: CDR1 SNHLY, CDR2 FYNNEI. The CDR3 loop spans 14 amino acids. This CDR3 is CASSGGQPRETQYF. The CDR3 nucleotides are TGTGCCAGCAGTGGGGGGCAACCGAGGGAGACCCAGTACTTC.

This rearrangement joins TRBV6-5 to TRBJ1-6; D ambiguous. The CDR3 runs to 13 residues. Germline V CDR1 and CDR2: MNHEY, SVGAGI. The V end lost 3 bases, the J end lost 10 bases, and 10 bases lay between the germline ends. The CDR3 spells CASSYEGSSPLHF. The CDR3 DNA follows: TGTGCCAGCAGTTATGAGGGCTCGTCACCCCTCCACTTT.

As for this clone: Other DNA sequences in the same sample also yield this CDR3. The J gene is TRBJ1-5, the V gene TRBV7-2; 7 bases match TRBD1. CDR1 and CDR2 from the germline V gene are SGHTA and FQGNSA. Unmatched junction bases numbered 3, after V lost 5 bases and J lost 2 bases. This CDR3 comprises 14 residues. The CDR3 spells CASSRGTGNQPQHF. CDR3 coding DNA: TGTGCCAGCAGCCGAGGGACAGGCAATCAGCCCCAGCATTTT.

V and J are TRBV11-2 and TRBJ2-1; 10 bases are a match to TRBD2. Germline-derived CDR1 and CDR2 are SGHAT and FQNNGV. V dropped 1 base and J dropped 6; count of bases not matched to a gene: 9. The CDR3 consists of 17 residues. CDR3 loop: CASSLGSSGGLLNEQFF. CDR3 in DNA: TGTGCCAGCAGCTTAGGCTCTAGCGGGGGCCTACTCAATGAGCAGTTCTTC.

This chain links TRBV7-8 with TRBJ2-1; D is ambiguous. Germline values: CDR1 SGHVS, CDR2 FQNEAQ. The CDR3 loop spans 14 amino acids. With 1 base removed from V and 1 base from J, the gap between germline ends came to 5 bases. The CDR3 here is CASSLGGSYNEQFF. CDR3 nucleotides: TGTGCCAGCAGCTTAGGAGGTTCCTACAATGAGCAGTTCTTC.

This clone was found a few times. The chain has TRBV5-1 and TRBJ1-1, with 8 positions matching TRBD1. V lost 4 bases and J lost 4; bases outside the gene matches: 9. CDR1 is SGHRS, CDR2 YFSETQ, per germline. The CDR3 sequence is 15 residues long. As DNA, the CDR3 is TGCGCCAGCAGCACCGGGACAGGACGATCCACTGAAGCTTTCTTT. Translation: CASSTGTGRSTEAFF.

This chain joins TRBV5-5 and TRBJ1-1; 7 bases align to TRBD1. The V and J ends lost 3 bases and 4 bases, in that order; junction bases with no gene match: 6. Germline loops: CDR1 SGHKS, CDR2 YYEKEE (reference sequence). CDR3 length equals 14 residues. CDR3 loop: CASSSTGWGTEAFF. CDR3 sequence (DNA): TGTGCCAGCAGCTCGACAGGGTGGGGCACTGAAGCTTTCTTT. The whole variable domain, filled in from reference TRBV5-5 and TRBJ1-1, reads DAGVTQSPTHLIKTRGQQVTLRCSPISGHKSVSWYQQVLGQGPQFIFQYYEKEERGRGNFPDRFSARQFPNYSSELNVNALLLGDSALYLCASSSTGWGTEAFFGQGTRLTVV.

The V gene is TRBV25-1, the J gene TRBJ1-1, with 9 bases identical to TRBD1. With 10 bases clipped from V and 0 bases from J, the junction kept 3 bases outside the gene matches. This CDR3 region has 13 residues. In germline, CDR1 is MGHDK, CDR2 SYGVNS. CDR3 sequence reads: CATRDRVNTEAFF. The CDR3 DNA sequence: TGTGCCACCCGGGACAGGGTGAACACTGAAGCTTTCTTT.

The chain uses TRBV6-1 and TRBJ1-6; 9 bases fit TRBD1. J was trimmed by 9 bases and V by 5 bases; bases with no gene match: 5. The CDR3 totals 14 residues. Germline V CDR1 and CDR2: MNHNS, SASEGT. The CDR3: CASSRQGEASPLHF. CDR3 DNA sequence: TGTGCCAGCAGTCGACAGGGGGAGGCTTCACCCCTCCACTTT.

By sample fraction, this clone is medium-sized. This chain joins TRBV10-2 and TRBJ2-1; D uncertain. Trimming shortened V by 4 bases and J by 7 bases, and 8 bases separated the two germline ends. CDR1 WSHSY and CDR2 SAAADI come from the germline V gene. This CDR3 is 12 amino acids long. The CDR3 is CASSVPGNEQFF. The CDR3 region has the DNA TGCGCCAGCAGTGTGCCCGGGAATGAGCAGTTCTTC.

The chain has TRBV21-1 and TRBJ2-2; TRBD1, the D gene given by the table, was not confirmed from the DNA. TRBV21-1 is flagged as a pseudogene. The CDR3 sequence is 16 residues long. As DNA, the CDR3 is TGTGCCAGCACCCACCCTGGGACAGGGAGAACCGGGGAGCTGTTTTTT. Translated, it gives CASTHPGTGRTGELFF.

The V gene is TRBV9, the J gene TRBJ2-1; the match to TRBD2 covers 10 bases. Unmatched junction bases numbered 3, after V lost 4 bases and J lost 2 bases. The CDR3 sequence is 15 residues long. The germline CDR1 and CDR2 sequences are SGDLS and YYNGEE. CDR3 loop: CASSSSGGAYNEQFF. CDR3 in DNA: TGTGCCAGCAGCTCTAGCGGGGGCGCCTACAATGAGCAGTTCTTC.

This chain joins TRBV7-9 and TRBJ1-1; no reliable D call. The V gene's germline CDR1 is SEHNR and CDR2 FQNEAQ (reference sequence). This CDR3 region has 14 residues. Deletions cut 5 bases from V and 6 bases from J, with 16 bases between. The CDR3 nucleotides are TGTGCCAGCAGCCACTCGAGGGCAGGCCCTGAAGCTTTCTTT. It encodes CASSHSRAGPEAFF. The full variable domain, in which reference TRBV7-9 and TRBJ1-1 provide the parts outside the CDR3, is DTGVSQNPRHKITKRGQNVTFRCDPISEHNRLYWYRQTLGQGPEFLTYFQNEAQLEKSRLLSDRFSAERPKGSFSTLEIQRTEQGDSAMYLCASSHSRAGPEAFFGQGTRLTVV.

The chain joins TRBV6-5 to TRBJ2-1; TRBD1 matches 8 bases. Germline values: CDR1 MNHEY, CDR2 SVGAGI. The junction had 2 bases not matched to a gene; V was cut back by 2 bases and J by 2 bases. There are 15 residues in the CDR3. The DNA for the CDR3 is TGTGCCAGCAGTTACCCAGGGGGCCCCTACAATGAGCAGTTCTTC. Translated: CASSYPGGPYNEQFF.

The CDR3: CASSQDVARETQYF. In DNA, the CDR3 is TGTGCCAGCAGCCAAGATGTGGCCCGAGAGACCCAGTACTTC. This chain connects TRBV4-2 to TRBJ2-5; D not resolved. V dropped 0 bases and J dropped 4 bases, with 9 bases sitting between them. This CDR3 has 14 amino acids. Germline V CDR1 and CDR2: LGHNA, YNFKEQ.

The chain couples TRBV28 to TRBJ1-1; TRBD1 might be the D (6 bases). V was cut by 2 bases and J by 1 base, with 14 bases left in between. Germline CDR1 and CDR2: MDHEN and SYDVKM. This CDR3 spans 16 amino acids. CDR3 residues: CASSLKFRGWNTEAFF. The CDR3 coding sequence is TGTGCCAGCAGTTTAAAATTCAGGGGATGGAACACTGAAGCTTTCTTT.

V gene TRBV21-1 combines with J gene TRBJ2-7; the D call of TRBD1 is as the table states it, not checked on the DNA. TRBV21-1 constitutes a pseudogene. CDR3 length: 16 residues. For the CDR3, the DNA is TGTGCCAGCAGCATGGGTGGTGGGACAGGGTTCTACGAGCAGTACTTC. Protein sequence: CASSMGGGTGFYEQYF.

This clone was counted a single time. The chain has TRBV27 and TRBJ2-6, with 12 bases aligning to TRBD1. Germline trimming cut 6 bases from V and 0 bases from J; bases unmatched to any gene: 6. The CDR3 covers 18 residues. Germline loops: CDR1 MNHEY, CDR2 SMNVEV (reference sequence). DNA of the CDR3: TGTGCCAGCAGCCGGGACAGGGGGCGTCCCTCTGGGGCCAACGTCCTGACTTTC. Amino acid sequence: CASSRDRGRPSGANVLTF.

The chain is built from TRBV18 and TRBJ2-5; D gene uncertain. Germline CDR1 KGHSH, CDR2 LQKENI. Deletions cut 6 bases from V and 0 bases from J, with 8 bases between. The CDR3 extends over 13 amino acids. The CDR3 region is CASSPGYQETQYF. The CDR3 DNA reads as TGTGCCAGCTCCCCCGGTTACCAAGAGACCCAGTACTTC.

The chain carries TRBV9 and TRBJ1-3; maybe TRBD1 (5 bases). With 4 bases removed from V and 0 bases from J, the gap between germline ends came to 14 bases. CDR1 is SGDLS and CDR2 is YYNGEE in the germline V gene. The CDR3 runs to 16 residues. CDR3 DNA sequence: TGTGCCAGCAGCACCCAGAAGGGGATCTCTGGAAACACCATATATTTT. Amino acids: CASSTQKGISGNTIYF.